The sequence of this T cell receptor (beta chain) was determined in a study of T cell clonality in common variable immunodeficiency. There are many counts of this clone. Antigen: not known. Here immunoSEQ multiplex PCR was the method, and the copy in TCRdb shows in-frame clones only, minus some. This repertoire holds some 19,000 clones, and none appear only once. Study outcomes and limitations: Reportedly, TCR beta sequences from common variable immunodeficiency showed fewer deletions and N-nucleotide insertions.

The sequence was collected from a human donor with common variable immunodeficiency. Sequenced sample: peripheral blood mononuclear cells.

This chain's CDR3 is CASSQGQGVEAFF. The part of the CDR3 DNA that was read is TGTGCCAGCAGCCAAGGACAGGGAGTTGAA. The gene calls are TRBV5-4 and TRBJ1-1; 8 bases match TRBD1. The sequence runs out 3 residues before the end of the CDR3; the remainder is reconstructed from the germline J gene. The V gene's germline CDR1 is SGHNT and CDR2 YYREEE (reference sequence). This CDR3 has 13 residues. After removal of 4 bases from V and 7 bases from J, the junction contained 6 bases not matched to a gene.